This T cell receptor beta chain is from a study of T-cell reconstitution after alpha-beta-depleted transplantation in children. In the case of this clonotype: Its target is not known.

V was clipped by 3 bases and J by 2 bases, with 9 bases between them. Looked up from germline, CDR1 is SGHRS and CDR2 is YFSETQ. The CDR3 length is 14 residues. Library preparation (for TCRbeta) was performed with unique molecular identifiers. TCRdb recomputed calls from the PCR reads with MiXCR, one row per CDR3 protein. The sample contains hundreds of thousands of distinct CDR3 sequences, about 17% of which appear only once. Study-wide results and limits: Diversity and T-cell counts at one year after transplant derived mostly from new T cells.

The sequencing used PBMCs, mostly from graft donor cells, collected 360 days after TCRalphabeta/CD19-depleted stem cell transplant. The rearrangement joins TRBV5-1 to TRBJ2-1; possibly TRBD1 for D (5 bases). The receptor's source is a male patient between 2 and 10 years old who had a stem cell transplant for acute lymphoblastic leukemia, so the T cells may come from the graft donor. The CDR3 sequence is CASSWGAAYNEQFF. As DNA, the CDR3 is TGCGCCAGCAGCTGGGGCGCCGCCTACAATGAGCAGTTCTTC.